This TCR beta chain was observed in a study of T cells in localized non-small cell lung cancer. Concerning this clone itself: Its cognate antigen is unknown.

General study points: Out of the top 100 tumor clones, a median about 50 were seen in adjacent lung. A raised T cell density in blood coincided with lengthier overall survival. Sequencing was limited to one tumor region, leaving the possibility of heterogeneity open.

Only in-frame clones appear in the TCRdb table, and some are missing; sequencing was by immunoSEQ multiplex PCR. There are 15,000 to 25,000 clones in the sample; approximately 80% occur only once, and roughly 4% lies in the top ten. Germline-derived CDR1 and CDR2 are MGHRA and YSYEKL. The V end was cut by 2 bases, the J end by 5 bases, with 15 bases between. The CDR3 has 15 amino acids. The chain recombines TRBV4-1 with TRBJ2-5; possibly TRBD1 or TRBD2 for D (6 bases each). This clonotype was obtained from a man aged 35 to 69 with stage I lung adenocarcinoma. Sequencing was performed on peripheral blood, taken before any cancer treatment. CDR3 coding DNA: TGCGCCAGCAGCCAATTTCCGACGGGGGCGGAGACCCAGTACTTC. Protein: CASSQFPTGAETQYF.